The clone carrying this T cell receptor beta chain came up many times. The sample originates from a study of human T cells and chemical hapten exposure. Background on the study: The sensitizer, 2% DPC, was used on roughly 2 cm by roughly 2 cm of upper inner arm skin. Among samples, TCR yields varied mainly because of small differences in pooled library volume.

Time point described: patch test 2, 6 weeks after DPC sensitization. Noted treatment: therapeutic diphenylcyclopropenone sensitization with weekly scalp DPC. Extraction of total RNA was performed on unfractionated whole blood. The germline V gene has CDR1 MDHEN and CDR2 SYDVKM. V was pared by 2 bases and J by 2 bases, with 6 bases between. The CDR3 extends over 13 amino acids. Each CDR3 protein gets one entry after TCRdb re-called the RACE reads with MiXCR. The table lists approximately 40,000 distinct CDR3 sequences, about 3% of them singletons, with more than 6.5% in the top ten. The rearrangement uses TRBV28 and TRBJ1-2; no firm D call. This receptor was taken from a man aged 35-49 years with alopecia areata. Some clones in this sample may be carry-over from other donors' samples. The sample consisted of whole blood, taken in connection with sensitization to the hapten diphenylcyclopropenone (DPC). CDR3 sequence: CASSLLGNYGYTF. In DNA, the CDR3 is TGTGCCAGCAGTTTACTGGGGAACTATGGCTACACCTTC.